This TCR beta chain is drawn from a study of PD-L1 blockade in urothelial cancer. The overall study: Per blood sample, T cells had a median of around 150,000.

Here immunoSEQ multiplex PCR was the method, and the copy in TCRdb shows in-frame clones only, minus some. The sample records approximately 93,000 clones, approximately 87% being singletons. Described time point: peripheral blood 6 weeks after treatment start. This clone has only a few counts. The sequencing here drew on PBMCs, taken around atezolizumab (anti-PD-L1) treatment. The sequence was obtained from a man between 70 and 80 years old with urothelial cancer.

In DNA, the CDR3 is TGTGCCAGCAGCCAAGATCGACAAGCCACTGCCTATGGCTACACCTTC. It is translated as CASSQDRQATAYGYTF. The chain has TRBV4-2 and TRBJ1-2; D not certain. V lost 0 bases and J 4 bases, leaving 15 bases between the germline ends. Germline V gene lookup returns CDR1 LGHNA and CDR2 YNFKEQ. The CDR3 extends over 16 amino acids.